The 18 T cell receptor beta chains below come from one sample, sequenced in a study of T cell repertoires in ileal Crohn's disease. The time point denotes: inflamed ileum from the surgical specimen. TCRdb's table, derived via immunoSEQ multiplex PCR, lists solely in-frame clones and lacks some. Among more than 5,000 clones listed, roughly 82% were seen once. The material sequenced was ileal tissue. These receptors were taken from an adult with Crohn's disease.

This sequence joins TRBV19 and TRBJ1-2; D remains ambiguous. The CDR3 is 13 amino acids. Per germline, CDR1 LNHDA and CDR2 SQIVND (reference sequence). Trimming removed 6 bases from V and 1 base from J, with 9 bases in between. CDR3 in DNA: TGTGCCAGTAGAAGGACTTTTAACTATGGCTACACCTTC. Protein product: CASRRTFNYGYTF.

In its sample, this clone was seen a few times. The V call is TRBV5-4, the J call TRBJ2-1; TRBD2 matches at 8 bases. This CDR3 comprises 14 residues. Germline trimming cut 8 bases from V and 7 bases from J; bases unmatched to any gene: 11. Germline values: CDR1 SGHNT, CDR2 YYREEE (reference sequence). CDR3 protein: CASPAGVRGNEQFF. DNA of the CDR3: TGTGCCAGTCCAGCGGGAGTGCGAGGTAATGAGCAGTTCTTC.

The genes are TRBV6-1 and TRBJ1-5; D is uncertain. This CDR3 is 14 amino acids long. Germline CDR1 MNHNS, CDR2 SASEGT. Trimming took 4 bases from V and 0 from J, leaving 7 bases between them. The CDR3 sequence is CASSVGYSNQPQHF. The CDR3 DNA sequence: TGTGCCAGCAGTGTCGGTTATAGCAATCAGCCCCAGCATTTT.

The chain's CDR3 is CASNRAGASGELFF. The CDR3 region has the DNA TGTGCCAGCAACCGTGCAGGGGCGTCCGGGGAGCTGTTTTTT. V gene TRBV6-1 combines with J gene TRBJ2-2; possibly TRBD1 for D (6 bases). V was trimmed by 7 bases and J by 6 bases, leaving 15 bases between them. The CDR3 contains 14 residues. Germline CDR1 and CDR2: MNHNS and SASEGT.

The chain carries TRBV9 and TRBJ1-3; 7 bases match TRBD1. This CDR3 contains 17 residues. Trimming took 3 bases from V and 2 from J; bases not matched to a gene: 11. Germline lookup yields CDR1 SGDLS and CDR2 YYNGEE. CDR3 nucleotides: TGTGCCAGCAGCGCAACCTCTCCGACAGGGACTGGAAACACCATATATTTT. It yields the protein CASSATSPTGTGNTIYF.

The chain couples TRBV29-1 to TRBJ1-1; D not resolved. CDR3 length equals 12 residues. With 7 bases removed from V and 1 base from J, the gap between germline ends came to 10 bases. The germline V gene encodes CDR1 SQVTM and CDR2 ANQGSEA. CDR3 nucleotides: TGCAGCGCTTTTTACTCGAACACTGAAGCTTTCTTT. Translated: CSAFYSNTEAFF.

This clone was seen a handful of times. The chain recombines TRBV5-1 with TRBJ2-7; D unclear. The CDR3 totals 15 residues. Germline V lookup: CDR1 SGHRS, CDR2 YFSETQ. With 0 bases removed from V and 4 bases from J, the gap between germline ends came to 14 bases. The CDR3 DNA reads as TGCGCCAGCAGCTTGGCCGCAGGAGCCCCGTACGAGCAGTACTTC. The encoded protein is CASSLAAGAPYEQYF.

V gene TRBV28 combines with J gene TRBJ1-2; D not certain. Germline CDR1 reads MDHEN; CDR2 reads SYDVKM. This CDR3 contains 13 residues. V gave up 2 bases and J gave up 6 bases, with 10 bases separating them. CDR3 bases: TGTGCCAGCAGTTTACCTAGGGATGATGGCTACACCTTC. As protein: CASSLPRDDGYTF.

Only a few counts were recorded for this clone. This chain links TRBV6-5 with TRBJ2-7; 10 nucleotides match TRBD1. Looked up from germline, CDR1 is MNHEY and CDR2 is SVGAGI. The CDR3 contains 15 residues. The J segment lost 3 bases and the V segment lost 6 bases, leaving 8 bases of the junction unmatched. In DNA form, the CDR3 reads TGTGCCAGCAGCCGCGTCGGGACAGGGGACTACGAGCAGTACTTC. Translating it yields CASSRVGTGDYEQYF.

The chain is built from TRBV19 and TRBJ2-7, with a tentative D call TRBD1 (6 bases). Trimming stripped 5 bases from V and 2 bases from J, with 7 bases between. The V gene's germline CDR1 is LNHDA and CDR2 SQIVND (reference sequence). This CDR3 comprises 12 residues. The CDR3 loop is CASSSGAYEQYF. The CDR3, as DNA: TGTGCCAGTAGTTCAGGGGCCTACGAGCAGTACTTC.

The rearrangement uses TRBV27 and TRBJ2-3, with 10 bases matching TRBD2. The CDR3 runs to 19 residues. V trimming: 2 bases; J trimming: 3 bases; junction bases outside the gene matches: 14. CDR1 is MNHEY and CDR2 is SMNVEV in the germline V gene (reference sequence). The CDR3 spells CASSLHGLSGTSETDTQYF. The CDR3 DNA reads TGTGCCAGCAGTTTACATGGGCTCTCCGGGACTAGCGAGACAGATACGCAGTATTTT.

This clone was seen a handful of times. CDR3 sequence: CASRPGLAGADTQYF. DNA of the CDR3: TGCGCCAGCAGGCCGGGACTAGCGGGGGCCGATACGCAGTATTTT. This chain joins TRBV10-2 and TRBJ2-3; 14 positions match TRBD2. With V trimmed by 6 bases and J by 6 bases, 5 bases remained unmatched. There are 15 residues in the CDR3. Germline V lookup: CDR1 WSHSY, CDR2 SAAADI.

The chain links TRBV5-4 to TRBJ1-2; TRBD1 matches 7 bases. Trimming took 6 bases from V and 3 from J; bases not matched to a gene: 8. The V gene's germline CDR1 is SGHNT and CDR2 YYREEE (reference sequence). The CDR3 extends over 14 amino acids. CDR3 residues: CASITTGEDYGYTF. The CDR3 coding sequence is TGTGCCAGCATAACTACAGGGGAAGACTATGGCTACACCTTC.

The rearrangement joins TRBV20-1 to TRBJ2-1; D not certain. Trimming removed 3 bases at V and 4 bases at J, with 4 bases between. The V gene's germline CDR1 is DFQATT and CDR2 SNEGSKA (reference sequence). The CDR3 contains 11 residues. The CDR3 region is CSAREYNEQFF. In nucleotides, the CDR3 is TGCAGTGCTAGGGAGTACAATGAGCAGTTCTTC.

This clone was counted only a few times. The chain carries TRBV14 and TRBJ2-1; D might be TRBD2 (6 bases). The CDR3 loop spans 13 amino acids. Trimming pared 5 bases from V and 5 bases from J, leaving 10 bases between. Per the germline V gene, CDR1 is SGHDN and CDR2 is FVKESK. For the CDR3, the DNA is TGTGCCAGCAGCAGGACTATCAACAATGAGCAGTTCTTC. This sequence encodes CASSRTINNEQFF.

The genes are TRBV7-8 and TRBJ2-2; TRBD2 aligns across 11 bases. V lost 5 bases, J lost 4 bases, and 9 bases stayed unmatched. The CDR3 sequence is 17 residues long. From germline, CDR1 is SGHVS and CDR2 FQNEAQ. This chain's CDR3 is CASSLTLAGGITGELFF. The CDR3 DNA reads as TGTGCCAGCAGCCTGACCTTAGCGGGGGGGATCACCGGGGAGCTGTTTTTT. Supplemented by reference TRBV7-8 and TRBJ2-2, the full variable domain reads GAGVSQSPRYKVAKRGQDVALRCDPISGHVSLFWYQQALGQGPEFLTYFQNEAQLDKSGLPSDRFFAERPEGSVSTLKIQRTQQEDSAVYLCASSLTLAGGITGELFFGEGSRLTVL.

The CDR3 region has the DNA TGTGCCAGCAGTACCCAGAATCAGCCCCAGCATTTT. Translating gives CASSTQNQPQHF. The chain couples TRBV2 to TRBJ1-5, with D hard to call. In germline, CDR1 is SNHLY, CDR2 FYNNEI. V was trimmed by 5 bases and J by 4 bases, leaving 6 bases between them. This CDR3 spans 12 amino acids. The full variable domain, its missing parts supplied by reference TRBV2 and TRBJ1-5, is EPEVTQTPSHQVTQMGQEVILRCVPISNHLYFYWYRQILGQKVEFLVSFYNNEISEKSEIFDDQFSVERPDGSNFTLKIRSTKLEDSAMYFCASSTQNQPQHFGDGTRLSIL.

This clone has only one observation. The CDR3 coding sequence is TGCGCCAGCAGCGTAGCGGGGTCCTCCTACGAGCAGTACTTC. It translates to CASSVAGSSYEQYF. The chain links TRBV5-1 to TRBJ2-7; 8 nucleotides match TRBD2. Looked up from germline, CDR1 is SGHRS and CDR2 is YFSETQ. The trim removed 4 bases at V and 0 bases at J, leaving 3 bases unmatched. This CDR3 is 14 amino acids long.